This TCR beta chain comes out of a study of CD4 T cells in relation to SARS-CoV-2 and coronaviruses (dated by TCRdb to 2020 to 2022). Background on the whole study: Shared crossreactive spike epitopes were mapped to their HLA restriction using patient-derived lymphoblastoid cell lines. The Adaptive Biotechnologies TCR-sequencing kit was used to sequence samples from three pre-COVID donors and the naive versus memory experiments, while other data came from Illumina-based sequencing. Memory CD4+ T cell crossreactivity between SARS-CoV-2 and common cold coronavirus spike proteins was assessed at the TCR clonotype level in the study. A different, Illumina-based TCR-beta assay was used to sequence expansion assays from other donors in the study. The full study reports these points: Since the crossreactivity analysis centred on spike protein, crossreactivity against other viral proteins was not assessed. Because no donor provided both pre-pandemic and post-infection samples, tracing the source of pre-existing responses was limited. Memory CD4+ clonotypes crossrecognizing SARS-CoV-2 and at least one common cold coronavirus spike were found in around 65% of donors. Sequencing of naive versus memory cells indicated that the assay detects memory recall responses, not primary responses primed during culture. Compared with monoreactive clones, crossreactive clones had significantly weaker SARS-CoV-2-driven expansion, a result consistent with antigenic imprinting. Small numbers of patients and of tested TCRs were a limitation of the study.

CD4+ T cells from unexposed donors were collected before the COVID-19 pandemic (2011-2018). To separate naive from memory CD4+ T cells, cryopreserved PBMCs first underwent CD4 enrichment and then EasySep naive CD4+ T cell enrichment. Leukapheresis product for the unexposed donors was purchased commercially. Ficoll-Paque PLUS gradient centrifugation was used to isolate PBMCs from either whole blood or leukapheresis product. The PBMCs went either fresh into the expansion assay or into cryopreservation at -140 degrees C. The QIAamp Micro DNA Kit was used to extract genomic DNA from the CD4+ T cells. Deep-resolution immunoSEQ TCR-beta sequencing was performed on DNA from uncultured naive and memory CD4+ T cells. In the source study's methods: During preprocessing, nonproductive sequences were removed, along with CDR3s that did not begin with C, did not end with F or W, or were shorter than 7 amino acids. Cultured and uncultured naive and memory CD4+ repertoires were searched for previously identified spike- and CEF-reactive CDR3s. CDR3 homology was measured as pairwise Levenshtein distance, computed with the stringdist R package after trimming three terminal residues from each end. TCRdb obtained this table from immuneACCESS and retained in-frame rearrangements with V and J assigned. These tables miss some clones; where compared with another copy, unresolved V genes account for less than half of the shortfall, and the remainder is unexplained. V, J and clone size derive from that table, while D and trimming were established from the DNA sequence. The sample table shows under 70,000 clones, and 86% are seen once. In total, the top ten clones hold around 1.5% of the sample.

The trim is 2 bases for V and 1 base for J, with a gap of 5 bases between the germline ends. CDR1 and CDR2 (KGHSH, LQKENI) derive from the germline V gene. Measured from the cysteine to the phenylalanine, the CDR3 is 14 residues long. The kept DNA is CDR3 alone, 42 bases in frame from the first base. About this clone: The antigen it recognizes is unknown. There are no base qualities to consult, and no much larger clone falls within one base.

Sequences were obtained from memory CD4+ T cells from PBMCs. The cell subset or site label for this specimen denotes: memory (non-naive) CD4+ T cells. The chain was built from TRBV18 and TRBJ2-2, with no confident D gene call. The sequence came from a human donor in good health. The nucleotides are TGTGCCAGCTCACCATGGGAGAACACCGGGGAGCTGTTTTTT. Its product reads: CASSPWENTGELFF.